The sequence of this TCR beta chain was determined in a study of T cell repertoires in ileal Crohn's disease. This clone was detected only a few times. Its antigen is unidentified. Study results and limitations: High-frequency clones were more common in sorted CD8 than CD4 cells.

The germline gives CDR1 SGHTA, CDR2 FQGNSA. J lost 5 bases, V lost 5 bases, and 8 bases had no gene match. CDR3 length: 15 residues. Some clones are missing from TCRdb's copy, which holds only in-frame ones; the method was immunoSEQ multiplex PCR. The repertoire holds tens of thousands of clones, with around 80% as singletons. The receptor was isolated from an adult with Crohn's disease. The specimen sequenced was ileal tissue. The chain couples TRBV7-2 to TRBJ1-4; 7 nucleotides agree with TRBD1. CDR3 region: CASSTYRGLNEKLFF. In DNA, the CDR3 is TGTGCCAGCAGCACATACAGGGGCCTAAATGAAAAACTGTTTTTT.